These 9 T cell receptor beta chains share one sample of origin, sequenced in a study of shared clonotypes between healthy human individuals. The assay was immunoSEQ multiplex PCR, and TCRdb's table has in-frame clones only and misses some. The sample includes more than 2 million clones, 85% to 95% of them seen just once. Terminally differentiated effector memory CD45RA+ cells were left out of the naive CD8 fraction, which was CD45RO-negative and positively selected for CCR7. Material: naive CD8+ T cells from PBMCs. Receptors were obtained from a young man in good health. Some clones in this sample may be carry-over from other donors' samples.

The CDR3 DNA reads TGTGCCAGCAGTGTCGAGGGGGACTACAATGAGCAGTTCTTC. This gives the protein CASSVEGDYNEQFF. The J gene is TRBJ2-1, the V gene TRBV9; perhaps TRBD1 as D (6 bases). Germline V gene lookup returns CDR1 SGDLS and CDR2 YYNGEE. Trimming shortened V by 5 bases and J by 3 bases, and 12 bases separated the two germline ends. The length of the CDR3 is 14 residues.

Points on this clone: An end of the junction differs from the germline gene, which may be a read error. The rearrangement joins TRBV2 to TRBJ1-4; D is unclear. The CDR3 spans 15 residues. CDR1 is SNHLY and CDR2 is FYNNEI in the germline V gene. In DNA form, the CDR3 reads TGTGCCAGCAGCGAAGGTGGGGAGATTAATGAAAAACTGTTTTTT. Amino acids: CASSEGGEINEKLFF. The whole variable domain, filled in from reference TRBV2 and TRBJ1-4, reads EPEVTQTPSHQVTQMGQEVILRCVPISNHLYFYWYRQILGQKVEFLVSFYNNEISEKSEIFDDQFSVERPDGSNFTLKIRSTKLEDSAMYFCASSEGGEINEKLFFGSGTQLSVL.

V is TRBV4-3 and J is TRBJ2-7; TRBD2 matches 12 bases. CDR3 size: 16 residues. V was pared by 3 bases and J by 4 bases, with 7 bases of the junction left unmatched. The germline gives CDR1 LGHNA, CDR2 YSLEER. Here the CDR3 reads CASSQLLAGGPYEQYF. The CDR3 DNA reads TGCGCCAGCAGCCAGCTCCTAGCGGGAGGGCCTTACGAGCAGTACTTC.

This rearrangement joins TRBV29-1 to TRBJ2-7; 8 nucleotides line up with TRBD1. The germline gives CDR1 SQVTM, CDR2 ANQGSEA. CDR3 length: 12 amino acids. The ends lost 7 bases at V and 3 bases at J; junction bases unmatched: 5. The CDR3 is CSARTGHYEQYF. In nucleotides, the CDR3 is TGCAGCGCCAGGACAGGGCACTACGAGCAGTACTTC.

V gene TRBV28 combines with J gene TRBJ2-3; 7 bases are shared with TRBD1. V trimming: 5 bases; J trimming: 3 bases; junction bases outside the gene matches: 5. The CDR3 runs 14 residues. CDR1 MDHEN and CDR2 SYDVKM come from the germline V gene. CDR3 sequence reads: CASSPGDRTDTQYF. CDR3 nucleotides: TGTGCCAGCAGTCCTGGGGACAGAACAGATACGCAGTATTTT.

This chain joins TRBV27 and TRBJ2-3, with 11 bases lining up with TRBD2. The CDR3 runs 16 residues. Germline assignment: CDR1 MNHEY and CDR2 SMNVEV (reference sequence). Unmatched junction bases numbered 5, after V lost 4 bases and J lost 2 bases. The CDR3 loop reads CASSSGLAEATDTQYF. In nucleotides, the CDR3 is TGTGCCAGCAGTTCGGGACTAGCGGAGGCCACAGATACGCAGTATTTT.

Note on this clone: As the CDR3 is not closed by the conserved phenylalanine or tryptophan, this likely results from a read error. The DNA is omitted, as the CDR3 cannot be located on it reliably, and the CDR3 follows TCRdb's listing. V is TRBV7-9 and J is TRBJ2-4; no check of the table's D call, TRBD2, against the DNA was made. The CDR3 has 13 residues if both end residues are counted. Per the germline V gene, CDR1 is SEHNR and CDR2 is FQNEAQ (reference sequence). This CDR3 is CASSLAGLADLSP.

This clone was seen only once. This rearrangement joins TRBV19 to TRBJ2-5; possibly TRBD1 for D (6 bases). V was cut by 3 bases and J by 4 bases, with 12 bases left in between. In germline, CDR1 is LNHDA, CDR2 SQIVND (reference sequence). The CDR3 is 14 amino acids. The CDR3 coding sequence is TGTGCCAGTAGTATTTTAGGCAGGGGAGAGACCCAGTACTTC. Its protein is CASSILGRGETQYF.

The J gene is TRBJ1-4, the V gene TRBV19; maybe TRBD1 (6 bases). The germline V gene has CDR1 LNHDA and CDR2 SQIVND (reference sequence). The length of the CDR3 is 14 residues. V lost 4 bases, J lost 8 bases, and 14 bases lay in between. CDR3 nucleotides: TGTGCCAGTAGTACAAACAGGGTAGGGGAAAAACTGTTTTTT. It translates to CASSTNRVGEKLFF.